Below, 32 T cell receptor beta chains from the same sample are listed, as sequenced in a study of CXCR3-negative and CXCR3-positive naive CD8 T cells. Via 5' RACE with UMI labels, TRB cDNA libraries were prepared. TCRdb re-called the 5' RACE reads and catalogs CDR3 proteins one per entry, DNA excluded. The sample table sets out approximately 41,000 distinct CDR3 sequences. The specimen was memory CD8+ T cells from blood. Receptor source: a human donor in good health. Some clones in this sample may be carry-over from other donors' samples.

The chain couples TRBV20-1 to TRBJ2-2. There are 13 residues in the CDR3. In germline, CDR1 is DFQATT, CDR2 SNEGSKA (reference sequence). The CDR3 reads CSASTLFTGELFF.

The CDR3 loop reads CATSRDRMTGGYEQYF. V usage is TRBV15 and J usage is TRBJ2-7; no DNA is available, so the TRBD1 call from TCRdb remains unchecked. CDR3 size: 16 residues. CDR1 and CDR2 (germline): LNHNV, YYDKDF (reference sequence).

The rearrangement uses TRBV7-3 and TRBJ2-1; TCRdb reports TRBD2, a call that lacks DNA to check it against. CDR3 length: 15 amino acids. The germline CDR1 and CDR2 sequences are SGHTA and FQGTGA. This CDR3 is CASSLIGGTNNEQFF.

The rearrangement joins TRBV15 to TRBJ1-1; checking the TCRdb D call of TRBD1 is not possible without DNA. Germline values: CDR1 LNHNV, CDR2 YYDKDF (reference sequence). The CDR3 consists of 14 residues. The CDR3 spells CATSRGAGYTEAFF.

V usage is TRBV29-1 and J usage is TRBJ2-6. This CDR3 has 13 residues. Looked up from germline, CDR1 is SQVTM and CDR2 is ANQGSEA. CDR3 loop: CSVPRPGANVLTF.

V gene TRBV2 combines with J gene TRBJ2-7; the TCRdb D gene call, TRBD1, has no DNA to confirm it. The CDR3 is made up of 15 amino acids. CDR1 and CDR2 from the germline V gene are SNHLY and FYNNEI. The CDR3 loop is CASSEGSGASYEQYF.

V usage is TRBV4-1 and J usage is TRBJ2-1; TCRdb's D gene call, TRBD2, goes unchecked for lack of DNA. CDR3 length equals 15 residues. Germline V lookup: CDR1 MGHRA, CDR2 YSYEKL. The CDR3: CASSLGLAEYNEQFF.

J is TRBJ2-1 and V is TRBV29-1. The CDR3 runs to 12 residues. The V gene's germline CDR1 is SQVTM and CDR2 ANQGSEA. The CDR3 protein is CSVELGYNEQFF.

The gene calls are TRBV6-1 and TRBJ2-1; the TCRdb call, TRBD2, lacks DNA for checking. The length of the CDR3 is 16 residues. CDR1 is MNHNS and CDR2 is SASEGT in the germline V gene. The CDR3 is CASSETGTSGYNEQFF.

This chain connects TRBV25-1 to TRBJ2-5; TCRdb's D call of TRBD1 is untestable without DNA. In germline, CDR1 is MGHDK, CDR2 SYGVNS. The CDR3 is 12 residues long. The CDR3 region is CASGDSQETQYF.

The gene calls are TRBV6-2 or TRBV6-3 and TRBJ2-3; absent DNA, TCRdb's TRBD1 call cannot be checked. The germline CDR1 and CDR2 sequences are MNHEY and SVGEGT. The CDR3 totals 16 residues. Here the CDR3 reads CASSYDEGRGADTQYF.

The chain has TRBV7-6 and TRBJ1-1; TCRdb calls TRBD1, which cannot be checked without DNA. Germline assignment: CDR1 SGHVS and CDR2 FNYEAQ. This CDR3 is built from 12 residues. Here the CDR3 reads CASPPGDTEAFF.

The chain combines TRBV12-3 or TRBV12-4 with TRBJ2-2; checking the TCRdb D call of TRBD1 is not possible without DNA. The CDR3 length is 16 residues. This CDR3 is CASSTRTGVNTGELFF.

The chain recombines TRBV28 with TRBJ2-5; TCRdb designates TRBD1, a call that cannot be tested without DNA. CDR3 size: 11 residues. The V gene's germline CDR1 is MDHEN and CDR2 SYDVKM. The CDR3 reads CASSPDRDLYF.

The chain employs TRBV5-1 and TRBJ2-7; TCRdb gives TRBD1 as the D gene, but with no DNA this cannot be confirmed. Germline V gene sequence: CDR1 SGHRS, CDR2 YFSETQ. The CDR3 consists of 14 residues. CDR3 residues: CASTLTGDGDEQYF.

The chain carries TRBV7-9 and TRBJ1-1. Germline assignment: CDR1 SEHNR and CDR2 FQNEAQ (reference sequence). The CDR3 totals 14 residues. The CDR3 region is CASSDSRSLSEAFF. Complete variable domain (other parts from reference TRBV7-9 and TRBJ1-1): DTGVSQNPRHKITKRGQNVTFRCDPISEHNRLYWYRQTLGQGPEFLTYFQNEAQLEKSRLLSDRFSAERPKGSFSTLEIQRTEQGDSAMYLCASSDSRSLSEAFFGQGTRLTVV.

The chain employs TRBV13 and TRBJ2-1; without DNA, the TCRdb call of TRBD2 cannot be checked. The germline gives CDR1 PRHDT, CDR2 FYEKMQ (reference sequence). CDR3 length: 13 amino acids. CDR3 sequence: CASSRDLYNEQFF.

The gene calls are TRBV6-2 or TRBV6-3 and TRBJ2-7. This CDR3 contains 11 residues. Germline V CDR1 and CDR2: MNHEY, SVGEGT. The CDR3 loop is CASSYTYEQYF.

The chain is built from TRBV7-6 and TRBJ1-2; TCRdb's assignment of TRBD1 cannot be checked, as there is no DNA. CDR3 length: 15 residues. From germline, CDR1 is SGHVS and CDR2 FNYEAQ. The CDR3 here is CASSPRTGSNYGYTF.

The V call is TRBV4-1, the J call TRBJ2-7; TCRdb's D call, TRBD2, is unchecked because there is no DNA. The CDR3 spans 17 residues. Germline CDR1 MGHRA, CDR2 YSYEKL. This CDR3 reads CASSQGGLAGTHYEQYF.

V gene TRBV7-2 combines with J gene TRBJ2-1. CDR3 length: 11 residues. In germline, CDR1 is SGHTA, CDR2 FQGNSA. The CDR3 region is CASSPFEEQFF.

V is TRBV6-5 and J is TRBJ2-1; TCRdb outputs TRBD1, but without DNA this stays unchecked. The germline V gene encodes CDR1 MNHEY and CDR2 SVGAGI. The CDR3 sequence is 13 residues long. CDR3 in amino acids: CASQNPGRNEQFF.

The chain recombines TRBV7-3 with TRBJ2-1; TCRdb designates TRBD2, a call that cannot be tested without DNA. The CDR3 spans 13 residues. Germline CDR1 is SGHTA and CDR2 is FQGTGA. CDR3: CASSSGGYNEQFF.

The rearrangement uses TRBV28 and TRBJ2-3; TCRdb lists TRBD2, though no DNA is available to test this call. This CDR3 has 16 residues. CDR1 MDHEN and CDR2 SYDVKM come from the germline V gene. CDR3 sequence: CASTYARGGGRDTQYF.

The chain employs TRBV20-1 and TRBJ1-1; the D call from TCRdb, TRBD1, cannot be confirmed without DNA. The CDR3 extends over 13 amino acids. Germline CDR1 DFQATT, CDR2 SNEGSKA (reference sequence). The CDR3 loop is CSAETGSITEAFF.

J is TRBJ1-1 and V is TRBV10-3; TCRdb outputs TRBD1, but without DNA this stays unchecked. The CDR3 covers 12 residues. Germline-derived CDR1 and CDR2 are ENHRY and SYGVKD. CDR3 in amino acids: CAISTGDTEAFF.

This chain joins TRBV20-1 and TRBJ2-7; with no DNA, the TCRdb D assignment of TRBD1 cannot be verified. The V gene's germline CDR1 is DFQATT and CDR2 SNEGSKA (reference sequence). This CDR3 region has 14 residues. The CDR3 region is CSAREGTGIYEQYF.

V usage is TRBV20-1 and J usage is TRBJ2-4; absent DNA, TCRdb's TRBD2 call cannot be checked. Per germline, CDR1 DFQATT and CDR2 SNEGSKA (reference sequence). CDR3 size: 13 residues. The CDR3 reads CSTKGLGDNIQYF.

The gene calls are TRBV5-1 and TRBJ2-1; TCRdb selects TRBD2, and the lack of DNA leaves this call unchecked. The CDR3 runs 12 residues. Germline V gene sequence: CDR1 SGHRS, CDR2 YFSETQ. CDR3 amino acids: CASSLAGGPEFF.

This sequence joins TRBV7-2 and TRBJ2-5; TCRdb lists TRBD1, though no DNA is available to test this call. This CDR3 is 15 amino acids long. Per the germline V gene, CDR1 is SGHTA and CDR2 is FQGNSA. CDR3: CASSWLGGGQETQYF.

V and J are TRBV6-2 or TRBV6-3 and TRBJ2-1. CDR3 length: 12 amino acids. Looked up from germline, CDR1 is MNHEY and CDR2 is SVGEGT. Here the CDR3 reads CASSYSIYEQFF.

The chain uses TRBV6-1 and TRBJ2-1; the D gene TCRdb calls, TRBD2, cannot be checked with no DNA. The CDR3 loop spans 15 amino acids. The germline V gene has CDR1 MNHNS and CDR2 SASEGT. CDR3: CASSTASGGGNEQFF.